This TCR beta chain was obtained from a study of blood T cell repertoires in COVID-19. Study information: PBMCs, B-cell-depleted T cells, or T cells provided the cDNA or gDNA that made up the material.

Worth noting for this clone: An end of the junction does not agree with germline; a read error may underlie this.

Per the authors' pipeline: Estimation of nucleated cell counts relied on the amplification of reference gene primers. Sequencing used immunoSEQ multiplex PCR; TCRdb keeps in-frame clones, though not all of them. For V, J and clone size, that table is used; D and trimming come from the DNA. The table has 130,000 or so clones, 75% to 90% seen once. Germline CDR1 is SQVTM and CDR2 is ANQGSEA. The CDR3 spans 13 residues. The chain employs TRBV29-1 and TRBJ1-2, with D possibly TRBD1 on 5 matching bases. The specimen sequenced was peripheral blood. The origin of this receptor is a man in his sixties or seventies with active or convalescent COVID-19. The CDR3 here is CSVEDGGEGPGIF. DNA of the CDR3: TGCAGCGTTGAAGATGGAGGGGAGGGCCCGGGTATCTTC.